These 8 T cell receptor beta chains originate from one sample sequenced in a study of T cell repertoires in ileal Crohn's disease (dated by TCRdb to about 2019). Reading the label with the study, this specimen's time point is: neoterminal ileum biopsy at postoperative endoscopy, about 6 months after surgery. The library came from the immunoSEQ multiplex PCR assay. This immuneACCESS table, as held by TCRdb, lists in-frame sequences with V and J called but not all clones. Of the missing ones, under half trace to an unresolved V gene in checked studies; the others have no known cause. The sample table contains around 3,100 clones; only one count was recorded for 70% to 90% of them. The ten largest account for approximately 5.1% of the sample. Sequencing was performed on ileal tissue. These receptors were collected from an adult with Crohn's disease.

The chain is built from TRBV10-3 and TRBJ2-5; D is possibly TRBD1 (6 bases). Germline values: CDR1 ENHRY, CDR2 SYGVKD. V lost 5 bases and J 2 bases, leaving 12 bases between the germline ends. This CDR3 region has 14 residues. CDR3 nucleotide sequence: TGTGCCATCAGTAGTGGGGGCGGGCAAGAGACCCAGTACTTC. Protein product: CAISSGGGQETQYF.

The chain carries TRBV5-1 and TRBJ1-2; possible D gene TRBD1, 6 bases. This CDR3 has 16 residues. Germline lookup yields CDR1 SGHRS and CDR2 YFSETQ. With 4 bases removed from V and 6 bases from J, the gap between germline ends came to 22 bases. Here the CDR3 reads CASSPDLGARINGYTF. In DNA, the CDR3 is TGCGCCAGCAGCCCGGATTTGGGGGCTAGGATCAATGGCTACACCTTC.

V is TRBV5-6 and J is TRBJ1-4, with 7 bases lining up with TRBD1. Looked up from germline, CDR1 is SGHDT and CDR2 is YYEEEE. There are 16 residues in the CDR3. The V gene end was trimmed by 4 bases and the J gene end by 3 bases; junction bases not matched to a gene: 9. CDR3 amino acids: CASSPRQGGANEKLFF. CDR3 coding DNA: TGTGCCAGCAGCCCCAGGCAGGGGGGTGCTAATGAAAAACTGTTTTTT.

The genes are TRBV6-5 and TRBJ2-3, with a weak D call TRBD2 (5 bases). Trimming left V 2 bases short and J 4 bases short, with 7 bases between. Germline CDR1 MNHEY, CDR2 SVGAGI. The CDR3 sequence is 13 residues long. The CDR3 DNA follows: TGTGCCAGCAGTTACCTCGGGGCAGATACGCAGTATTTT. This codes for CASSYLGADTQYF.

This chain uses TRBV7-8 with TRBJ2-7; 7 positions match TRBD2. V shed 3 bases and J 3 bases; nucleotides not matched to a gene: 11. Germline lookup yields CDR1 SGHVS and CDR2 FQNEAQ. CDR3 size: 16 residues. CDR3 in amino acids: CASSFQRFGGGYEQYF. Here the CDR3 DNA reads TGTGCCAGCAGCTTCCAGCGCTTTGGCGGGGGCTACGAGCAGTACTTC.

This clone was detected once. The chain links TRBV5-4 to TRBJ2-7; TRBD1 matches at 11 bases. In germline, CDR1 is SGHNT, CDR2 YYREEE (reference sequence). This CDR3 contains 15 residues. Losses at the gene ends were 4 bases for V and 5 bases for J; bases not matched to a gene: 8. The CDR3 DNA sequence: TGTGCCAGCAGCGCGTCGGGACAGGGGGTCCACGAGCAGTACTTC. Its translation is CASSASGQGVHEQYF.

The CDR3 nucleotides read TGTGCCGGTCACGTGAACACCGGGGAGCTGTTTTTT. It is translated as CAGHVNTGELFF. The chain joins TRBV30 to TRBJ2-2; D is ambiguous. The CDR3 is made up of 12 amino acids. The germline V gene has CDR1 GTSNPN and CDR2 SVGIG (reference sequence). Trimming shortened V by 8 bases and J by 1 base, and 8 bases separated the two germline ends.

This chain's CDR3 is CASSHNNSPLHF. DNA for the CDR3: TGTGCCAGCTCACACAATAATTCACCCCTCCACTTT. The rearrangement uses TRBV7-9 and TRBJ1-6; D remains unclear. The germline V gene has CDR1 SEHNR and CDR2 FQNEAQ (reference sequence). The germline V and J ends were trimmed by 8 bases and 5 bases, with 7 bases remaining between them. The CDR3 is made up of 12 amino acids.